These T cell receptor beta chains were read from a single sample in a study of identical twins. MiXCR was run by TCRdb on the 5' RACE reads, yielding one entry per CDR3 protein. Of hundreds of thousands of distinct CDR3 sequences in the sample, about 7.5% are singletons; the top ten hold around 1.8%. The sample was also linked to a second study, of yellow fever vaccine responses in identical twins.

Material: memory (CD45RO+) T cells sorted from blood. These receptors originate from a woman younger than 35 in good health. The CDR3 runs from the conserved cysteine through the conserved F or W. Each record gives: J gene, D gene, V gene, clone size, CDR3 protein, CDR3 DNA. The D gene is left open where the match is weak. The size entry is marked missing in some rows and otherwise reads once, few, many or a size class.

J gene: TRBJ2-2
D gene: .
V gene: TRBV7-2
clone size: .
CDR3 protein: CASSAGQGRTGELFF
CDR3 DNA: TGTGCCAGCAGCGCCGGGCAGGGGCGCACCGGGGAGCTGTTTTTT

J gene: TRBJ2-3
D gene: .
V gene: TRBV11-3
clone size: many
CDR3 protein: CASSLRGRSDTQYF
CDR3 DNA: TGTGCCAGCAGCTTGAGGGGGAGGTCAGATACGCAGTATTTT

J gene: TRBJ2-1
D gene: TRBD2
V gene: TRBV6-2/TRBV6-3
clone size: many
CDR3 protein: CASRRGLAGGAYNEQFF
CDR3 DNA: TGTGCCAGCAGAAGGGGACTAGCGGGAGGGGCGTACAATGAGCAGTTCTTC

J gene: TRBJ2-7
D gene: .
V gene: TRBV12-3/TRBV12-4
clone size: few
CDR3 protein: CASSSSKTYEQYF
CDR3 DNA: TGTGCCAGCAGTTCTTCAAAAACCTACGAGCAGTACTTC

J gene: TRBJ2-3
D gene: .
V gene: TRBV3-1
clone size: many
CDR3 protein: CASSLLGQYTDTQYF
CDR3 DNA: TGTGCCAGCAGCCTTCTCGGACAGTACACAGATACGCAGTATTTT

J gene: TRBJ2-7
D gene: .
V gene: TRBV7-2
clone size: .
CDR3 protein: CASSYPGVYEQYF
CDR3 DNA: TGTGCCAGCAGCTACCCGGGAGTCTACGAGCAGTACTTC

J gene: TRBJ2-3
D gene: TRBD1
V gene: TRBV6-1
clone size: few
CDR3 protein: CASSDRADTQYF
CDR3 DNA: TGTGCCAGCAGCGACAGGGCAGATACGCAGTATTTT

J gene: TRBJ1-1
D gene: TRBD1
V gene: TRBV6-2/TRBV6-3
clone size: many
CDR3 protein: CASRPGGTEAFF
CDR3 DNA: TGTGCCAGCAGGCCAGGGGGCACTGAAGCTTTCTTT

J gene: TRBJ2-7
D gene: TRBD1
V gene: TRBV6-9
clone size: many
CDR3 protein: CASNFGPDRGPEQYF
CDR3 DNA: TGTGCCAGCAATTTCGGGCCGGACAGGGGGCCCGAGCAGTACTTC

J gene: TRBJ1-5
D gene: TRBD1
V gene: TRBV12-3/TRBV12-4
clone size: .
CDR3 protein: CASSSHRGLQPQHF
CDR3 DNA: TGTGCCAGCAGTTCCCACAGGGGACTTCAGCCCCAGCATTTT

J gene: TRBJ2-3
D gene: .
V gene: TRBV29-1
clone size: few
CDR3 protein: CSGSSGAPPDTQYF
CDR3 DNA: TGCAGCGGCTCTTCGGGGGCGCCCCCAGATACGCAGTATTTT

J gene: TRBJ2-6
D gene: TRBD1
V gene: TRBV5-1
clone size: .
CDR3 protein: CASSFYSTGISSGANVLTF
CDR3 DNA: TGCGCCAGCAGCTTTTACTCGACAGGGATTAGCTCTGGGGCCAACGTCCTGACTTTC

J gene: TRBJ2-2
D gene: .
V gene: TRBV20-1
clone size: .
CDR3 protein: CSAGGLYTGELFF
CDR3 DNA: TGCAGTGCTGGGGGACTGTACACCGGGGAGCTGTTTTTT

J gene: TRBJ2-3
D gene: .
V gene: TRBV7-2
clone size: many
CDR3 protein: CASSLWLPSTDTQYF
CDR3 DNA: TGTGCCAGCAGCTTATGGCTTCCTAGCACAGATACGCAGTATTTT

J gene: TRBJ2-1
D gene: .
V gene: TRBV10-3
clone size: many
CDR3 protein: CAISPTAGNEQFF
CDR3 DNA: TGTGCCATCTCCCCGACAGCCGGTAATGAGCAGTTCTTC

J gene: TRBJ2-2
D gene: TRBD1
V gene: TRBV7-2
clone size: .
CDR3 protein: CASEGGPNTGELFF
CDR3 DNA: TGTGCCAGTGAAGGGGGCCCGAACACCGGGGAGCTGTTTTTT

J gene: TRBJ2-1
D gene: TRBD2
V gene: TRBV3-1
clone size: .
CDR3 protein: CASSQRTSGGLVEQFF
CDR3 DNA: TGTGCCAGCAGTCAGAGGACTAGCGGGGGGTTAGTTGAGCAGTTCTTC

J gene: TRBJ2-3
D gene: TRBD1
V gene: TRBV7-9
clone size: few
CDR3 protein: CASTSSRTGFKDTQYF
CDR3 DNA: TGTGCCAGCACCAGCAGCCGGACAGGTTTTAAAGATACGCAGTATTTT

J gene: TRBJ2-3
D gene: .
V gene: TRBV7-3
clone size: many
CDR3 protein: CASSLSGLNTQYF
CDR3 DNA: TGTGCCAGCAGCTTAAGTGGGTTGAATACGCAGTATTTT

J gene: TRBJ2-1
D gene: TRBD1
V gene: TRBV11-2
clone size: many
CDR3 protein: CASRSGSPGTGLRNEQFF
CDR3 DNA: TGTGCCAGCAGAAGCGGGTCCCCCGGGACAGGGCTTCGCAATGAGCAGTTCTTC

J gene: TRBJ2-2
D gene: .
V gene: TRBV20-1
clone size: many
CDR3 protein: CSAPNRDTLTGELFF
CDR3 DNA: TGCAGTGCTCCGAACCGGGACACGCTCACCGGGGAGCTGTTTTTT

J gene: TRBJ1-2
D gene: .
V gene: TRBV7-8
clone size: .
CDR3 protein: CASSVYDYGYTF
CDR3 DNA: TGTGCCAGCAGCGTATATGACTATGGCTACACCTTC

J gene: TRBJ1-1
D gene: TRBD1
V gene: TRBV6-2/TRBV6-3
clone size: many
CDR3 protein: CASSGQGRAFF
CDR3 DNA: TGTGCCAGCAGTGGACAGGGCAGAGCTTTCTTT

J gene: TRBJ2-3
D gene: .
V gene: TRBV24-1
clone size: few
CDR3 protein: CATSDTQPDTQYF
CDR3 DNA: TGTGCCACCAGTGATACCCAACCCGATACGCAGTATTTT

J gene: TRBJ2-2
D gene: .
V gene: TRBV6-4
clone size: few
CDR3 protein: CASTQSFDTGELFF
CDR3 DNA: TGTGCCAGCACACAGAGTTTTGACACCGGGGAGCTGTTTTTT

J gene: TRBJ2-3
D gene: .
V gene: TRBV4-3
clone size: many
CDR3 protein: CASSQDQEDTQYF
CDR3 DNA: TGCGCCAGCAGCCAAGATCAGGAAGATACGCAGTATTTT

J gene: TRBJ2-1
D gene: TRBD2
V gene: TRBV6-1
clone size: .
CDR3 protein: CATLPRGGSYNEQFF
CDR3 DNA: TGTGCCACCCTACCTCGGGGGGGCTCCTACAATGAGCAGTTCTTC

J gene: TRBJ2-1
D gene: TRBD2
V gene: TRBV29-1
clone size: many
CDR3 protein: CSVEYGTSGYNEQFF
CDR3 DNA: TGCAGCGTTGAATACGGGACTAGCGGCTACAATGAGCAGTTCTTC

J gene: TRBJ2-2
D gene: TRBD1
V gene: TRBV4-1
clone size: few
CDR3 protein: CASSQDSQGANTGELFF
CDR3 DNA: TGCGCCAGCAGCCAAGATAGCCAGGGGGCGAACACCGGGGAGCTGTTTTTT

J gene: TRBJ1-2
D gene: .
V gene: TRBV6-1
clone size: .
CDR3 protein: CASSTTDPYGYTF
CDR3 DNA: TGTGCCAGCAGTACGACAGACCCCTATGGCTACACCTTC

J gene: TRBJ1-5
D gene: .
V gene: TRBV6-1
clone size: few
CDR3 protein: CASSETPNSNQPQHF
CDR3 DNA: TGTGCCAGCAGTGAAACCCCCAATAGCAATCAGCCCCAGCATTTT

J gene: TRBJ1-3
D gene: .
V gene: TRBV3-1
clone size: many
CDR3 protein: CASSQVGNTIYF
CDR3 DNA: TGTGCCAGCAGCCAAGTTGGAAACACCATATATTTT

J gene: TRBJ2-1
D gene: TRBD2
V gene: TRBV10-3
clone size: few
CDR3 protein: CAISEGASGRNEQFF
CDR3 DNA: TGTGCCATCAGTGAAGGGGCTAGCGGAAGGAATGAGCAGTTCTTC

J gene: TRBJ2-7
D gene: TRBD2
V gene: TRBV7-2
clone size: few
CDR3 protein: CASSSPRTSITEQYF
CDR3 DNA: TGTGCCAGCAGCTCACCCCGGACTAGCATTACCGAGCAGTACTTC

J gene: TRBJ1-6
D gene: .
V gene: TRBV20-1
clone size: .
CDR3 protein: CSAGDYLSSYNSPLHF
CDR3 DNA: TGCAGTGCGGGGGACTATCTGAGCTCCTATAATTCACCCCTCCACTTT

J gene: TRBJ2-1
D gene: TRBD1
V gene: TRBV7-7
clone size: many
CDR3 protein: CASSLEGTASGEQFF
CDR3 DNA: TGTGCTAGCAGCTTAGAGGGGACAGCATCTGGGGAGCAGTTCTTC

J gene: TRBJ1-2
D gene: .
V gene: TRBV3-1
clone size: few
CDR3 protein: CASSLVGRSGYTF
CDR3 DNA: TGTGCCAGCAGCCTTGTCGGCAGGAGTGGCTACACCTTC

J gene: TRBJ2-2
D gene: .
V gene: TRBV5-1
clone size: few
CDR3 protein: CASSLGRGGGPPNTGELFF
CDR3 DNA: TGCGCCAGCAGCTTGGGACGAGGTGGGGGTCCCCCCAACACCGGGGAGCTGTTTTTT

J gene: TRBJ2-5
D gene: .
V gene: TRBV6-5
clone size: few
CDR3 protein: CASSYSGSKETQYF
CDR3 DNA: TGTGCCAGCAGTTACTCGGGCAGCAAAGAGACCCAGTACTTC

J gene: TRBJ2-5
D gene: .
V gene: TRBV6-1
clone size: .
CDR3 protein: CASSSPGAETQYF
CDR3 DNA: TGTGCCAGCAGTAGCCCTGGGGCGGAGACCCAGTACTTC

J gene: TRBJ2-1
D gene: .
V gene: TRBV29-1
clone size: .
CDR3 protein: CSVILANRGNEQFF
CDR3 DNA: TGCAGCGTGATATTGGCGAACCGGGGGAATGAGCAGTTCTTC

J gene: TRBJ2-2
D gene: TRBD1
V gene: TRBV20-1
clone size: .
CDR3 protein: CSARDREGQGDGELFF
CDR3 DNA: TGCAGTGCTAGAGATAGGGAGGGACAGGGGGACGGGGAGCTGTTTTTT

J gene: TRBJ2-6
D gene: .
V gene: TRBV15
clone size: .
CDR3 protein: CATSRGGGSGANVLTF
CDR3 DNA: TGTGCCACCAGCAGAGGAGGAGGGTCCGGGGCCAACGTCCTGACTTTC

J gene: TRBJ2-1
D gene: .
V gene: TRBV20-1
clone size: many
CDR3 protein: CSARQGLNNEQFF
CDR3 DNA: TGCAGTGCTAGACAGGGTTTGAACAATGAGCAGTTCTTC

J gene: TRBJ1-2
D gene: TRBD1
V gene: TRBV7-9
clone size: .
CDR3 protein: CASSTTGGASYGYTF
CDR3 DNA: TGTGCCAGCAGCACTACAGGGGGCGCAAGCTATGGCTACACCTTC

J gene: TRBJ2-1
D gene: TRBD2
V gene: TRBV10-3
clone size: few
CDR3 protein: CAISRDGGGYEQFF
CDR3 DNA: TGTGCCATCAGTAGAGACGGCGGGGGGTATGAGCAGTTCTTC

J gene: TRBJ2-7
D gene: .
V gene: TRBV5-1
clone size: .
CDR3 protein: CASSLGRKGYEQYF
CDR3 DNA: TGCGCCAGCAGCTTGGGGAGAAAAGGCTACGAGCAGTACTTC

J gene: TRBJ2-2
D gene: TRBD1
V gene: TRBV29-1
clone size: many
CDR3 protein: CSVEGQGAGAGELFF
CDR3 DNA: TGCAGCGTTGAGGGACAGGGGGCGGGCGCCGGGGAGCTGTTTTTT

J gene: TRBJ2-2
D gene: .
V gene: TRBV30
clone size: few
CDR3 protein: CAWTPRSGELFF
CDR3 DNA: TGTGCCTGGACCCCCCGTTCCGGGGAGCTGTTTTTT

J gene: TRBJ1-1
D gene: .
V gene: TRBV7-2
clone size: many
CDR3 protein: CASSLPKKGNTEAFF
CDR3 DNA: TGTGCCAGCAGCTTACCTAAAAAAGGAAACACTGAAGCTTTCTTT

J gene: TRBJ1-2
D gene: .
V gene: TRBV6-2/TRBV6-3
clone size: few
CDR3 protein: CASSPNTPNYGYTF
CDR3 DNA: TGTGCCAGCAGCCCCAATACACCGAACTATGGCTACACCTTC